This T cell receptor (beta chain) was recovered during a study of spatial heterogeneity in lung cancer. Study context: The study consistently detected more beta-chain than alpha-chain sequences. The average count in raw reads for each unique TCR and UMI combination exceeded nine appearances. General study findings and limits: Ubiquitous expanded tumor TCRs showed up in blood more at resection than follow-up.

One entry per CDR3 protein results from TCRdb running MiXCR on the 5' RACE reads. The sample holds under 40,000 distinct CDR3 sequences, 5.2% seen once. This clonotype was recorded many times. Antigen specificity is unknown. This CDR3 region has 16 residues. V lost 0 bases, J lost 2 bases, and 11 bases lay in between. CDR1 and CDR2 (germline): LGHDT, YNNKEL (reference sequence). Time point described: sample taken at primary tumor resection. Unsorted whole RNA from tumor, nontumor lung or frozen PBMC underwent sequencing. The donors were 70 or so patients with non-small cell lung cancer that was early-stage and untreated.

This sequence joins TRBV3-1 and TRBJ1-5; D not resolved. Sequencing was performed on PBMCs, taken at surgery. The receptor was isolated from a female donor with early-stage non-small cell lung cancer. The CDR3: CASSQDLGSGNQPQHF. The CDR3 nucleotides read TGTGCCAGCAGCCAAGATTTGGGGTCGGGCAATCAGCCCCAGCATTTT.